A single sample is the source of the 29 T cell receptor beta chains below, sequenced in a study of T-cell reconstitution after alpha-beta-depleted transplantation in children. Researchers prepared the TCRbeta library using unique molecular identifiers, the study reports. TCRdb reprocessed the PCR reads via MiXCR and lists one record per CDR3 protein. The sample holds 600,000 or so distinct CDR3 sequences, 23% seen once. Source: PBMCs, mostly from graft donor cells, taken 360 days after TCRalphabeta/CD19-depleted stem cell transplant. The receptors come from a boy under two years old who had a stem cell transplant for acute myeloid leukemia, so the T cells may come from the graft donor.

The CDR3: CSAIGQLRDRPQHF. CDR3 sequence (DNA): TGCAGTGCTATCGGACAGCTCCGGGATAGGCCCCAGCATTTT. The chain is built from TRBV20-1 and TRBJ1-5; weak D call: TRBD1 (6 bases). CDR3 length: 14 residues. V gave up 4 bases and J gave up 9 bases, with 19 bases separating them. Germline values: CDR1 DFQATT, CDR2 SNEGSKA (reference sequence).

There are many counts of this clonotype. The chain employs TRBV5-1 and TRBJ1-1, with D unclear. The germline V and J ends were trimmed by 5 bases and 3 bases, with 32 bases remaining between them. CDR3 length equals 20 residues. CDR1 and CDR2 from the germline V gene are SGHRS and YFSETQ. The CDR3 loop reads CASSSGGVTSGSGEDTEAFF. The CDR3, as DNA: TGCGCCAGCAGTTCGGGTGGTGTGACTTCCGGAAGCGGGGAAGACACTGAAGCTTTCTTT.

This clonotype was seen only a few times. The chain is built from TRBV6-2 or TRBV6-3 and TRBJ2-1; 9 bases line up with TRBD2. The CDR3 is 17 amino acids. The germline CDR1 and CDR2 sequences are MNHEY and SVGEGT. With V trimmed by 8 bases and J by 8 bases, 19 bases remained unmatched. The CDR3 protein is CASQPLSEAGGWYEQFF. The CDR3 DNA is TGTGCCAGCCAGCCCCTTTCCGAAGCGGGGGGATGGTATGAGCAGTTCTTC.

The sample holds many counts of this clonotype. The J gene is TRBJ2-5, the V gene TRBV29-1; no clear D. This CDR3 has 15 residues. Germline V gene data show CDR1 as SQVTM and CDR2 as ANQGSEA. V was cut by 5 bases and J by 0 bases, with 16 bases left in between. The CDR3 region is CSVSAILRYQETQYF. In DNA, the CDR3 is TGCAGCGTTTCGGCTATCCTACGGTACCAAGAGACCCAGTACTTC.

V is TRBV12-3 or TRBV12-4 and J is TRBJ1-2, with 11 bases identical to TRBD1. The CDR3 runs to 17 residues. After removal of 5 bases from V and 4 bases from J, the junction contained 12 bases not matched to a gene. The CDR3 DNA sequence: TGTGCCAGCAGTGGCTCCGGGACAGGGGGTATTCCCTATGGCTACACCTTC. It specifies CASSGSGTGGIPYGYTF.

This clonotype showed up just a few times. The chain combines TRBV9 with TRBJ2-1, with 9 bases that match TRBD1. V was clipped by 6 bases and J by 7 bases; unmatched bases: 11. CDR3 size: 15 residues. Germline V CDR1 and CDR2: SGDLS, YYNGEE. CDR3 in amino acids: CASTPIGTGPNEQFF. CDR3 DNA sequence: TGTGCCAGCACCCCAATAGGGACAGGGCCGAATGAGCAGTTCTTC.

This clonotype was recorded at least ten times. The CDR3 region is CSARVPRGRIYGYTF. Written as DNA, the CDR3 is TGCAGTGCTAGGGTTCCCAGGGGCCGGATCTATGGCTACACCTTC. The chain couples TRBV20-1 to TRBJ1-2; a weak D match, TRBD1 (6 bases). V lost 3 bases and J lost 4, with 18 bases in between. This CDR3 region has 15 residues. CDR1 is DFQATT, CDR2 SNEGSKA, per germline (reference sequence).

This clonotype has more than one count but fewer than ten. The chain recombines TRBV12-3 or TRBV12-4 with TRBJ1-5; D may be TRBD1 (6 bases). The length of the CDR3 is 15 residues. Between the trimmed V and J ends, which lost 6 bases and 0 bases, there was a span of 12 bases. DNA of the CDR3: TGTGCCAGCAGCCAGGGGATGGATAGCAATCAGCCCCAGCATTTT. Protein product: CASSQGMDSNQPQHF.

This clonotype was seen once. The gene calls are TRBV12-3 or TRBV12-4 and TRBJ2-1; perhaps TRBD1 as D (6 bases). The germline V and J ends were trimmed by 6 bases and 4 bases, with 13 bases remaining between them. CDR3 size: 14 residues. The CDR3 DNA reads as TGTGCCAGCAGCTTTGGGACACTTTACAATGAGCAGTTCTTC. Its translation is CASSFGTLYNEQFF.

V gene TRBV6-2 or TRBV6-3 combines with J gene TRBJ2-2; tentative D call: TRBD1 (6 bases). Trimming cost V 6 bases and J 7 bases, with 12 bases left between them. The V gene's germline CDR1 is MNHEY and CDR2 SVGEGT. This CDR3 has 13 residues. This chain's CDR3 is CASRVTGSGELFF. The CDR3 DNA reads TGTGCCAGCAGAGTGACAGGCAGCGGGGAGCTGTTTTTT.

The V gene is TRBV7-9, the J gene TRBJ2-1, with TRBD2 as a possible D gene (6 bases). V was cut by 1 base and J by 8 bases, with 15 bases left in between. There are 15 residues in the CDR3. The germline V gene encodes CDR1 SEHNR and CDR2 FQNEAQ (reference sequence). The CDR3 reads CASSLGSGGADEQFF. DNA for the CDR3: TGTGCCAGCAGCTTAGGATCTGGCGGGGCTGATGAGCAGTTCTTC.

The J gene is TRBJ2-7, the V gene TRBV20-1; 9 bases fit TRBD1. The CDR3 is 13 amino acids. The V and J ends lost 3 bases and 5 bases, in that order; junction bases with no gene match: 5. Looked up from germline, CDR1 is DFQATT and CDR2 is SNEGSKA (reference sequence). CDR3 sequence (DNA): TGCAGTGCTAGGGCCGGGACAGGGAACGAGCAGTACTTC. It codes for CSARAGTGNEQYF.

This clonotype appeared many times. The chain links TRBV5-1 to TRBJ2-7; a weak D match, TRBD2 (6 bases). This CDR3 comprises 12 residues. V gave up 3 bases and J gave up 6 bases, with 10 bases separating them. CDR1 SGHRS and CDR2 YFSETQ come from the germline V gene. CDR3 in amino acids: CASSSWGVEQYF. CDR3 nucleotide sequence: TGCGCCAGCAGCTCGTGGGGGGTCGAGCAGTACTTC.

This clonotype was seen a few times. The genes are TRBV20-1 and TRBJ1-5, with a tentative D call TRBD1 (6 bases). The V gene's germline CDR1 is DFQATT and CDR2 SNEGSKA (reference sequence). Trimming pared 0 bases from V and 6 bases from J, leaving 15 bases between. CDR3 length equals 15 residues. This CDR3 reads CSARDSGQYIQPQHF. CDR3 nucleotides: TGCAGTGCTAGAGATTCCGGACAGTATATTCAGCCCCAGCATTTT.

This clonotype has more than one count but fewer than ten. The rearrangement uses TRBV20-1 and TRBJ1-2; no clear D gene. In germline, CDR1 is DFQATT, CDR2 SNEGSKA (reference sequence). The CDR3 sequence is 15 residues long. Trimming pared 1 base from V and 1 base from J, leaving 13 bases between. DNA of the CDR3: TGCAGTGCTAGAGTTGCCATTGGTCTTAACTATGGCTACACCTTC. As protein: CSARVAIGLNYGYTF.

The V gene is TRBV5-5, the J gene TRBJ2-3; D might be TRBD1 (7 bases). The CDR3 totals 14 residues. Germline-derived CDR1 and CDR2 are SGHKS and YYEKEE (reference sequence). V was shortened by 3 bases and J by 5 bases, with 13 bases between the two germline ends. CDR3 loop: CASSWFQGGDTQYF. The CDR3 DNA reads TGTGCCAGCAGCTGGTTCCAGGGGGGAGATACGCAGTATTTT.

The chain carries TRBV6-4 and TRBJ2-1; tentatively, D is TRBD2 (7 bases). CDR1 and CDR2 from the germline V gene are MRHNA and SNTAGT. The germline V and J ends were trimmed by 6 bases and 3 bases, with 18 bases remaining between them. There are 16 residues in the CDR3. The CDR3 bases are TGTGCCAGCAGCCCGGCCGGGGGGCTCTTCTACAATGAGCAGTTCTTC. Amino acid sequence: CASSPAGGLFYNEQFF.

For this clonotype: A much larger clonotype is one base distant, so this may be a read error. This chain links TRBV29-1 with TRBJ2-5, with D unresolved. The germline CDR1 and CDR2 sequences are SQVTM and ANQGSEA. V lost 7 bases and J 3 bases, leaving 12 bases between the germline ends. The CDR3 length is 12 residues. The CDR3 DNA is TGCAGCGATGGGCCTTCCGAAGAGACCCAGTACTTC. The encoded protein is CSDGPSEETQYF. The full variable domain, rest sourced from reference TRBV29-1 and TRBJ2-5, is SAVISQKPSRDICQRGTSLTIQCQVDSQVTMMFWYRQQPGQSLTLIATANQGSEATYESGFVIDKFPISRPNLTFSTLTVSNMSPEDSSIYLCSDGPSEETQYFGPGTRLLVL.

The J gene is TRBJ2-7, the V gene TRBV12-3 or TRBV12-4; D is ambiguous. Trimming removed 5 bases from V and 4 bases from J, with 15 bases in between. This CDR3 spans 14 amino acids. In DNA form, the CDR3 reads TGTGCCAGCAGTCCCCGGAAGGGCTCGTACGAGCAGTACTTC. This encodes CASSPRKGSYEQYF.

This sequence joins TRBV4-3 and TRBJ2-7, with a possible D match to TRBD2 (6 bases). The germline V gene has CDR1 LGHNA and CDR2 YSLEER. Trimming cost V 1 base and J 2 bases, with 24 bases left between them. CDR3 length equals 19 residues. The chain's CDR3 is CASSQGLSWGGAETYEQYF. The CDR3 DNA sequence: TGCGCCAGCAGCCAAGGATTGAGTTGGGGCGGGGCTGAAACCTACGAGCAGTACTTC.

The rearrangement uses TRBV6-1 and TRBJ2-7; TRBD1 matches 9 bases. Germline loops: CDR1 MNHNS, CDR2 SASEGT. J gave up 5 bases and V 3 bases, and 8 bases lay outside the gene matches. The CDR3 loop spans 15 amino acids. CDR3 sequence reads: CASSEYRDRVDEQYV. Here the CDR3 DNA reads TGTGCCAGCAGTGAGTACCGGGACAGGGTGGACGAGCAGTACGTC.

The chain couples TRBV11-1 to TRBJ2-3; 12 nucleotides line up with TRBD2. Germline V gives CDR1 SGHAT, CDR2 FQDESV (reference sequence). This CDR3 contains 17 residues. With V trimmed by 2 bases and J by 2 bases, 5 bases remained unmatched. The CDR3 coding sequence is TGTGCCAGCAGCTTAATCGGACTAGCGGGGCCCACAGATACGCAGTATTTT. This translates into CASSLIGLAGPTDTQYF.

This clonotype was counted only a few times. This rearrangement joins TRBV9 to TRBJ2-2; D is uncertain. Germline assignment: CDR1 SGDLS and CDR2 YYNGEE. The CDR3 sequence is 17 residues long. The V end was cut by 0 bases, the J end by 0 bases, with 12 bases between. CDR3 amino acids: CASSVAQRASNTGELFF. CDR3 DNA: TGTGCCAGCAGCGTAGCCCAGAGAGCCTCGAACACCGGGGAGCTGTTTTTT.

The chain employs TRBV7-7 and TRBJ2-7; tentative D call: TRBD2 (6 bases). Trimming removed 6 bases at V and 2 bases at J, with 11 bases between. The CDR3 is 13 residues long. CDR1 SSHAT and CDR2 FNYEAQ come from the germline V gene (reference sequence). CDR3: CASRTPGAYEQYF. The CDR3 DNA is TGTGCCAGCAGGACGCCGGGGGCCTACGAGCAGTACTTC.

There are many counts of this clonotype. The rearrangement joins TRBV29-1 to TRBJ1-2; D possibly corresponds to TRBD1 (5 bases). V gave up 4 bases and J gave up 4 bases, with 16 bases separating them. This CDR3 has 14 residues. CDR1 and CDR2 from the germline V gene are SQVTM and ANQGSEA. CDR3 amino acids: CSVALPGTAYGYTF. The CDR3 DNA is TGCAGCGTTGCCCTTCCCGGGACTGCCTATGGCTACACCTTC.

This clonotype was counted ten times or more. The chain carries TRBV4-3 and TRBJ2-5; a weak D match, TRBD1 (6 bases). V lost 3 bases and J lost 2, with 13 bases in between. The CDR3 extends over 15 amino acids. CDR1 LGHNA and CDR2 YSLEER come from the germline V gene. CDR3 residues: CASSHDRSPQETQYF. The DNA for the CDR3 is TGCGCCAGCAGCCACGACAGGTCCCCACAAGAGACCCAGTACTTC.

The rearrangement links TRBV20-1 to TRBJ1-5; no clear D gene. Germline assignment: CDR1 DFQATT and CDR2 SNEGSKA (reference sequence). Trimming pared 6 bases from V and 9 bases from J, leaving 18 bases between. The CDR3 spans 13 residues. The CDR3 loop is CSARFLGSPPQHF. Written as DNA, the CDR3 is TGCAGTGCCCGGTTTTTGGGGTCCCCGCCCCAGCATTTT.

V and J are TRBV9 and TRBJ2-5; D unclear. The CDR3 runs to 15 residues. V was clipped by 0 bases and J by 0 bases, with 9 bases between them. Per the germline V gene, CDR1 is SGDLS and CDR2 is YYNGEE. The DNA for the CDR3 is TGTGCCAGCAGCGTAGCAGACTGGGACCAAGAGACCCAGTACTTC. This translates into CASSVADWDQETQYF.

This clonotype was picked up a small number of times. The chain couples TRBV10-2 to TRBJ2-1; 8 nucleotides agree with TRBD2. V trimming: 4 bases; J trimming: 15 bases; junction bases outside the gene matches: 14. The germline gives CDR1 WSHSY, CDR2 SAAADI. The CDR3 is made up of 14 amino acids. The CDR3 spells CASSAVSGRLSPFF. Here the CDR3 DNA reads TGCGCCAGCAGTGCGGTCAGCGGGAGATTGTCTCCGTTCTTC.